This T cell receptor beta chain emerged from a study of early T cells in non-severe SARS-CoV-2 infection (dated by TCRdb to 2020 to 2022). For the study in its entirety: TCR sequencing used bulk RNA from unsorted whole blood, so alpha and beta chains could not be paired. Results and caveats for the whole study, not just this receptor: VDJdb matching was skewed toward anti-spike CD8 responses, so virus-specific expansions were likely underestimated and private and CD4 specificities were missed.

The CDR3, from cysteine to phenylalanine, totals 15 residues. CDR3 DNA only is kept here, 45 bases in frame from base 1. The junction shows trimming of 3 bases on V and 1 base on J, plus 12 bases between the germline ends. CDR1 and CDR2 are drawn from the germline V gene (reference sequence): MNHNY, SVGAGI. This was a case-control study nested in a cohort of healthcare workers in London, UK, who had nasopharyngeal swab PCR tests and blood samples taken every week. Healthcare workers were recruited during the week of the UK lockdown, between 23 and 31 March 2020, and followed weekly for up to 16 weeks. This clonotype has only a few counts. It has no known antigen specificity. Base qualities were left out, and no much larger clone turns up one base away. Library prep was done by 5' RACE. TCRdb names NextSeq 500 as the instrument used. Unique molecular identifiers were attached to individual cDNA molecules in the TCR library protocol so that sequencing error and PCR bias could be corrected. Both TCR alpha and beta chains were sequenced, and tight co-correlation was observed between alpha and beta sequence abundances in each sample. The paper's data handling went like this. Decombinator V4 was used to annotate the V gene, J gene and CDR3 of the TCR sequences. Expanded TCRs were defined as changing significantly between any two time points under a Poisson model with p below 0.0001. Abundances of TCRs were expressed as counts per million after normalisation to the total number of TCRs sequenced in each sample. TRAV1-2 paired with TRAJ12, TRAJ20 or TRAJ33 defined MAIT TCRs, while TRAV10 paired with TRAJ18 defined iNKT TCRs. VDJdb, accessed on 1 November 2021, was searched for TCRs annotated for CMV, EBV and SARS-CoV-2, and TCRs annotated for more than one antigen were excluded. TCRdb redid the processing of the public reads, applying fastp at Q25 and MiXCR, and retained in-frame beta chains. Records with the same CDR3 protein are collapsed into one entry carrying the most frequent genes and DNA. The V and J calls and clone size are TCRdb's, not the authors'. The sample table records about 34,000 distinct CDR3 sequences; less than 8% of these occur just once. The ten largest clones represent around 8% of the sample.

The sequence was obtained from an adult who was a healthcare worker with PCR-confirmed SARS-CoV-2 infection or an uninfected control (not recorded which). Sequenced sample: whole blood. The sequence is built from TRBV6-6 and TRBJ1-1; tentative D gene TRBD1, with 5 bases matching. The DNA is as follows: TGTGCCAGCAGTTATGGGGTTGGGGGGAACACTGAAGCTTTCTTT. Its coded protein is CASSYGVGGNTEAFF.